Below, 29 T cell receptor beta chains from the same sample are listed, as sequenced in a study of T cell changes during pregnancy in multiple sclerosis. TCRdb keeps only in-frame clones here, not all; method: immunoSEQ multiplex PCR. The sample contains about 77,000 clones, about 91% of which appear only once. Sample: peripheral blood, taken before pregnancy. The receptors come from a female donor with multiple sclerosis, enrolled in a pregnancy study.

The chain has TRBV5-1 and TRBJ1-1; no definite D call. Between the trimmed V and J ends, which lost 3 bases and 6 bases, there was a span of 12 bases. This CDR3 comprises 13 residues. CDR1 is SGHRS and CDR2 is YFSETQ in the germline V gene. This CDR3 reads CASSWNAAAEAFF. The DNA of the CDR3 is TGCGCCAGCAGCTGGAACGCCGCGGCTGAAGCTTTCTTT. Supplemented by reference TRBV5-1 and TRBJ1-1, the full variable domain reads KAGVTQTPRYLIKTRGQQVTLSCSPISGHRSVSWYQQTPGQGLQFLFEYFSETQRNKGNFPGRFSGRQFSNSRSEMNVSTLELGDSALYLCASSWNAAAEAFFGQGTRLTVV.

The chain links TRBV5-1 to TRBJ1-1; possibly TRBD1 for D (5 bases). CDR3 length: 17 amino acids. The germline gives CDR1 SGHRS, CDR2 YFSETQ. The V gene lost 0 bases and the J gene lost 0 bases, with 15 bases spanning the gap. The CDR3 DNA reads as TGCGCCAGCAGCTTGGCCTGGGGTGGAGGGGTGAACACTGAAGCTTTCTTT. Its protein product is CASSLAWGGGVNTEAFF.

V usage is TRBV7-9 and J usage is TRBJ2-7; TRBD1 might be the D (5 bases). The CDR3 is 16 amino acids. Germline V gene sequence: CDR1 SEHNR, CDR2 FQNEAQ (reference sequence). V lost 1 base, J lost 0 bases, and 13 bases lay in between. The CDR3 sequence is CASSLVGSTVSYEQYF. DNA of the CDR3: TGTGCCAGCAGCTTAGTAGGGTCGACAGTCTCCTACGAGCAGTACTTC.

V and J are TRBV27 and TRBJ1-1; D is unresolved. Germline V lookup: CDR1 MNHEY, CDR2 SMNVEV (reference sequence). V was shortened by 3 bases and J by 2 bases, with 7 bases between the two germline ends. The CDR3 is 13 amino acids. The CDR3, as DNA: TGTGCCAGCAGTTTCGCCAGAAACACTGAAGCTTTCTTT. It encodes CASSFARNTEAFF.

The chain combines TRBV4-2 with TRBJ2-4; D not certain. This CDR3 has 16 amino acids. Germline assignment: CDR1 LGHNA and CDR2 YNFKEQ. Trimming took off 1 base at V and 2 bases at J, with 12 bases between the two ends. The CDR3 protein is CASSQGSRGSKNIQYF. The DNA for the CDR3 is TGTGCCAGCAGCCAAGGGTCCAGAGGTTCCAAAAACATTCAGTACTTC.

This clone was observed a single time. The chain couples TRBV7-8 to TRBJ2-1; 11 nucleotides line up with TRBD2. The CDR3 has 16 residues. The trim removed 5 bases at V and 13 bases at J, leaving 16 bases unmatched. From germline, CDR1 is SGHVS and CDR2 FQNEAQ. As DNA, the CDR3 is TGTGCCAGCAGCCCCTTGTGGAGTAGCGGGGGGGCGGGTCAGTTCTTC. Translated: CASSPLWSSGGAGQFF. Full variable domain (outside the CDR3, taken from reference TRBV7-8 and TRBJ2-1): GAGVSQSPRYKVAKRGQDVALRCDPISGHVSLFWYQQALGQGPEFLTYFQNEAQLDKSGLPSDRFFAERPEGSVSTLKIQRTQQEDSAVYLCASSPLWSSGGAGQFFGPGTRLTVL.

The chain is built from TRBV5-1 and TRBJ1-2, with TRBD1 identical over 7 bases. Germline V CDR1 and CDR2: SGHRS, YFSETQ. This CDR3 has 14 residues. After removal of 1 base from V and 3 bases from J, the junction contained 3 bases not matched to a gene. DNA for the CDR3: TGCGCCAGCAGCTTGAGAGGGGGCGACTATGGCTACACCTTC. This translates into CASSLRGGDYGYTF.

With regard to this clone: The junction departs from germline at one end; a sequencing error may be responsible. The chain combines TRBV2 with TRBJ1-6; maybe TRBD1 (5 bases). The CDR3 runs to 16 residues. Germline assignment: CDR1 SNHLY and CDR2 FYNNEI. The CDR3 nucleotides are TGTGCCAGCACTGAACGGGGGAGCTCCTATAATTCACCCCTCCACTTT. Translation: CASTERGSSYNSPLHF.

The chain employs TRBV5-4 and TRBJ1-1, with D perhaps matching TRBD1 (6 bases). Looked up from germline, CDR1 is SGHNT and CDR2 is YYREEE (reference sequence). Trimming took off 4 bases at V and 6 bases at J, with 10 bases between the two ends. CDR3 size: 12 residues. DNA of the CDR3: TGTGCCAGCAGCACTCCAGGGGCTGAAGCTTTCTTT. It translates to CASSTPGAEAFF.

The table lists this clone with a count of one. The chain employs TRBV4-1 and TRBJ1-2; possibly TRBD1 for D (5 bases). Trimming shortened V by 1 base and J by 2 bases, and 11 bases separated the two germline ends. Germline CDR1 reads MGHRA; CDR2 reads YSYEKL. This CDR3 has 15 residues. In DNA form, the CDR3 reads TGCGCCAGCAGCCAAGGTGCAGGGCCGAACTATGGCTACACCTTC. Amino acids: CASSQGAGPNYGYTF.

V gene TRBV5-4 combines with J gene TRBJ1-4; 10 bases are a match to TRBD1. CDR3 length: 14 amino acids. The V and J ends lost 3 bases and 6 bases, in that order; junction bases with no gene match: 2. CDR1 is SGHNT and CDR2 is YYREEE in the germline V gene (reference sequence). The CDR3 loop is CASSSGTGDEKLFF. CDR3 DNA: TGTGCCAGCAGCTCCGGGACAGGGGATGAAAAACTGTTTTTT.

The chain is built from TRBV7-9 and TRBJ2-7, with TRBD1 identical over 9 bases. From germline, CDR1 is SEHNR and CDR2 FQNEAQ (reference sequence). V was pared by 1 base and J by 1 base, with 5 bases of the junction left unmatched. The CDR3 length is 16 residues. The CDR3 nucleotides are TGTGCCAGCAGCTTAGGGGTTGGGACAGGGTCCTACGAGCAGTACTTC. This codes for CASSLGVGTGSYEQYF.

This chain links TRBV7-9 with TRBJ2-2; 10 bases are a match to TRBD1. CDR1 is SEHNR and CDR2 is FQNEAQ in the germline V gene (reference sequence). J gave up 4 bases and V 3 bases, and 8 bases lay outside the gene matches. The CDR3 has 17 amino acids. The CDR3 nucleotides read TGTGCCAGCAGCTTTGGTTGGGGGACAGGGGTCACCGGGGAGCTGTTTTTT. Its translation: CASSFGWGTGVTGELFF.

V gene TRBV13 combines with J gene TRBJ2-7; D is possibly TRBD2 (6 bases). This CDR3 is 15 amino acids long. In germline, CDR1 is PRHDT, CDR2 FYEKMQ (reference sequence). V was trimmed by 2 bases and J by 1 base, leaving 12 bases between them. The CDR3 bases are TGTGCCAGCAGCTTATTGGCGGGGAGGTCCTACGAGCAGTACTTC. Amino acid sequence: CASSLLAGRSYEQYF.

The chain uses TRBV4-1 and TRBJ2-3, with a tentative D call TRBD1 (5 bases). Germline assignment: CDR1 MGHRA and CDR2 YSYEKL. Deletions cut 2 bases from V and 6 bases from J, with 15 bases between. The CDR3 is 15 residues long. DNA for the CDR3: TGCGCCAGCAGCCAAAGAGTTGGGGCCATTGATACGCAGTATTTT. Amino acids: CASSQRVGAIDTQYF.

J is TRBJ2-1 and V is TRBV5-1, with 10 bases that match TRBD2. Trimming cost V 4 bases and J 5 bases; bases outside gene matches: 9. Per the germline V gene, CDR1 is SGHRS and CDR2 is YFSETQ. The CDR3 extends over 16 amino acids. CDR3 protein: CASSRVLAGDHNEQFF. The CDR3 DNA reads as TGCGCCAGCAGCCGCGTGCTAGCGGGGGACCACAATGAGCAGTTCTTC.

The V and J genes are TRBV10-3 and TRBJ1-2; tentative D call: TRBD1 (6 bases). V was shortened by 0 bases and J by 1 base, with 6 bases between the two germline ends. This CDR3 contains 14 residues. Germline CDR1 and CDR2: ENHRY and SYGVKD. The CDR3 nucleotides read TGTGCCATCAGTGAGTCAGGGGGTAACTATGGCTACACCTTC. Its protein product is CAISESGGNYGYTF.

The chain carries TRBV9 and TRBJ1-2; D is perhaps TRBD1 (5 bases). CDR1 is SGDLS, CDR2 YYNGEE, per germline. The CDR3 spans 16 residues. The ends were cut back, 0 bases at V and 4 bases at J, with 16 bases in the middle. The CDR3 nucleotides are TGTGCCAGCAGCGTAGCTACGACCGGACACATCTATGGCTACACCTTC. Protein product: CASSVATTGHIYGYTF.

J is TRBJ1-4 and V is TRBV6-1; a possible D gene is TRBD1 (5 bases). The V end was cut by 0 bases, the J end by 5 bases, with 10 bases between. Germline CDR1 MNHNS, CDR2 SASEGT. This CDR3 has 15 amino acids. CDR3 protein: CASSEALGGNEKLFF. The CDR3 nucleotides are TGTGCCAGCAGTGAAGCGCTTGGGGGGAATGAAAAACTGTTTTTT.

The chain has TRBV7-2 and TRBJ2-1; 11 positions match TRBD2. With 1 base clipped from V and 11 bases from J, the junction kept 10 bases outside the gene matches. CDR3 length equals 16 residues. In germline, CDR1 is SGHTA, CDR2 FQGNSA. The DNA for the CDR3 is TGTGCCAGCAGCTTAGGTCTAGCGGGGGGTTCGGCCAAGCAGTTCTTC. It specifies CASSLGLAGGSAKQFF.

This chain uses TRBV6-1 with TRBJ2-5, with 10 bases fitting TRBD1. Looked up from germline, CDR1 is MNHNS and CDR2 is SASEGT. CDR3 size: 16 residues. The junction had 7 bases not matched to a gene; V was cut back by 2 bases and J by 4 bases. The CDR3 DNA sequence: TGTGCCAGCAGTGAAAGACGACAGGGGGCTGGAGAGACCCAGTACTTC. Its translation: CASSERRQGAGETQYF.

The rearrangement joins TRBV15 to TRBJ1-4; D perhaps matches TRBD1 (5 bases). The CDR3 contains 13 residues. CDR1 and CDR2 (germline): LNHNV, YYDKDF (reference sequence). V was trimmed by 8 bases and J by 5 bases, leaving 12 bases between them. This CDR3 reads CATGARGNEKLFF. In DNA, the CDR3 is TGTGCCACCGGAGCGCGGGGGAATGAAAAACTGTTTTTT.

V gene TRBV18 combines with J gene TRBJ1-2; 7 positions agree with TRBD1. Trimming cost V 4 bases and J 2 bases; bases outside gene matches: 1. Germline assignment: CDR1 KGHSH and CDR2 LQKENI. This CDR3 is 13 amino acids long. The CDR3 DNA follows: TGTGCCAGCTCACAGGGGGCAAACTATGGCTACACCTTC. Protein sequence: CASSQGANYGYTF.

The CDR3 region is CAISALAGSGELFF. The CDR3 region has the DNA TGTGCCATCAGTGCGCTAGCGGGGTCCGGGGAGCTGTTTTTT. The chain links TRBV10-3 to TRBJ2-2; 9 nucleotides align to TRBD2. The trim removed 4 bases at V and 6 bases at J, leaving 3 bases unmatched. The V gene's germline CDR1 is ENHRY and CDR2 SYGVKD. The CDR3 has 14 amino acids.

The chain links TRBV9 to TRBJ2-7, with 9 bases matching TRBD1. Germline CDR1 reads SGDLS; CDR2 reads YYNGEE. The V gene end was trimmed by 4 bases and the J gene end by 4 bases; junction bases not matched to a gene: 6. The CDR3 consists of 14 residues. CDR3 DNA: TGTGCCAGCAGCAAGGGACAGGGTAGTTACGAGCAGTACTTC. Its translation is CASSKGQGSYEQYF.

The chain couples TRBV27 to TRBJ2-3; D unresolved. Trimming left V 5 bases short and J 5 bases short, with 8 bases between. There are 12 residues in the CDR3. Germline CDR1 and CDR2: MNHEY and SMNVEV (reference sequence). The CDR3 region is CASSRSLDTQYF. The CDR3, as DNA: TGTGCCAGCAGTCGGTCACTAGATACGCAGTATTTT.

This chain connects TRBV19 to TRBJ1-4, with TRBD1 matching over 9 bases. Per the germline V gene, CDR1 is LNHDA and CDR2 is SQIVND (reference sequence). J gave up 7 bases and V 4 bases, and 7 bases lay outside the gene matches. This CDR3 comprises 15 residues. CDR3 sequence (DNA): TGTGCCAGTAGTACTACAGGGGGCGGTTTTGAAAAACTGTTTTTT. This gives the protein CASSTTGGGFEKLFF.

A single count supports this clone. The chain employs TRBV5-1 and TRBJ2-3; 8 positions agree with TRBD2. CDR1 is SGHRS, CDR2 YFSETQ, per germline. The CDR3 is 14 residues long. V lost 6 bases to trimming and J lost 6 bases; unmatched junction nucleotides: 9. CDR3 in DNA: TGCGCCAGCAACCCCATAGCGGGAACCGATACGCAGTATTTT. Its protein is CASNPIAGTDTQYF.

This chain uses TRBV7-9 with TRBJ1-1, with TRBD1 as a possible D gene (6 bases). Trimming cost V 2 bases and J 5 bases, with 9 bases left between them. The CDR3 sequence is 13 residues long. Per germline, CDR1 SEHNR and CDR2 FQNEAQ (reference sequence). CDR3 region: CASSLFRGTEAFF. The CDR3, as DNA: TGTGCCAGCAGCTTATTCAGGGGTACTGAAGCTTTCTTT.